Listed here is a single T cell receptor (beta chain). The antigen remains undetermined. This record comes from a study of shared clonotypes between healthy human individuals. About the research overall: Aged 18 to 49, the donors were a couple of women and a few men.

There are 14 residues in the CDR3. The junction had 9 bases not matched to a gene; V was cut back by 9 bases and J by 7 bases. Per germline, CDR1 LNHDA and CDR2 SQIVND (reference sequence). Here immunoSEQ multiplex PCR was the method, and the copy in TCRdb shows in-frame clones only, minus some. Here the sample spans around 700,000 clones, around two thirds being singletons. Study-level results: Only blood was sampled, and tissue TCR repertoires likely differ from blood ones.

What was sequenced was memory CD4+ T cells sorted from blood. Subset here: CD45RA-negative fraction. The TCR originated in a woman aged 25 to 45 in good health. The J gene is TRBJ2-1, the V gene TRBV19; 10 bases are shared with TRBD2. CDR3 DNA: TGTGCCAGCGACAGCGGGAGGGCCTTGAATGAGCAGTTCTTC. It encodes CASDSGRALNEQFF.